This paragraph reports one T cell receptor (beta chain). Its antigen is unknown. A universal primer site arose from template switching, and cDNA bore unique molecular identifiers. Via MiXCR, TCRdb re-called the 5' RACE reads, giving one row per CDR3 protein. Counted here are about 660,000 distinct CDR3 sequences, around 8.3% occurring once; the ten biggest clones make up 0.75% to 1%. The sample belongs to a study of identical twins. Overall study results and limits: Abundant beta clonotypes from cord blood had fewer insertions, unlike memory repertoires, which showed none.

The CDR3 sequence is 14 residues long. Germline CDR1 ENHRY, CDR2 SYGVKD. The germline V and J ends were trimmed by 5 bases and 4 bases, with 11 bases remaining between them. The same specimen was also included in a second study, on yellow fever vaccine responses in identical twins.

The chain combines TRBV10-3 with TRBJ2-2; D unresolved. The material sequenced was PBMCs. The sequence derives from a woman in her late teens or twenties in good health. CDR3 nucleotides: TGTGCCATCAGTACCACCGTGTTCACCGGGGAGCTGTTTTTT. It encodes CAISTTVFTGELFF.